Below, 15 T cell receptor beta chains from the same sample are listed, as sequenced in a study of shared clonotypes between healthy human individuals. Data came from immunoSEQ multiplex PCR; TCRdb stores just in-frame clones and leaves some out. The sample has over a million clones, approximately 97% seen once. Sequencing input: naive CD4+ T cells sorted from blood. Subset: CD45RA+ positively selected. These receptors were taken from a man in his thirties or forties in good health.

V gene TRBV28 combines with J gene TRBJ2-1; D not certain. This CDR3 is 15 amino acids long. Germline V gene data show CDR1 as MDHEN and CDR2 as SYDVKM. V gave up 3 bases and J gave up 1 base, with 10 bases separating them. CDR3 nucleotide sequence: TGTGCCAGCAGTTTGTACGGGCTTTCCTACAATGAGCAGTTCTTC. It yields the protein CASSLYGLSYNEQFF.

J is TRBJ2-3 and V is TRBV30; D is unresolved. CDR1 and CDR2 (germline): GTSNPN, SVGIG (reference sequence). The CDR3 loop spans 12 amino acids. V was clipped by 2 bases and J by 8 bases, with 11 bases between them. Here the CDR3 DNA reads TGTGCCTGGAGTTCTGGAGTCGGTACGCAGTATTTT. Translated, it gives CAWSSGVGTQYF.

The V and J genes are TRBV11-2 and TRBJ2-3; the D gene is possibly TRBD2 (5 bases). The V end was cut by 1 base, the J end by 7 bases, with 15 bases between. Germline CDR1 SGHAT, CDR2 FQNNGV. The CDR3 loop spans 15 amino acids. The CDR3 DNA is TGTGCCAGCAGCTTAGCAGGAGGCCCACAGCATACGCAGTATTTT. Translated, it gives CASSLAGGPQHTQYF.

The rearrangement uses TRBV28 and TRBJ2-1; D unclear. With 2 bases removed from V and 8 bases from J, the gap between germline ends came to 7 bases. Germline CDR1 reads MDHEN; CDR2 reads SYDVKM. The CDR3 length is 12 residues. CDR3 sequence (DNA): TGTGCCAGCAGTTTAGGATCGCATGAGCAGTTCTTC. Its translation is CASSLGSHEQFF.

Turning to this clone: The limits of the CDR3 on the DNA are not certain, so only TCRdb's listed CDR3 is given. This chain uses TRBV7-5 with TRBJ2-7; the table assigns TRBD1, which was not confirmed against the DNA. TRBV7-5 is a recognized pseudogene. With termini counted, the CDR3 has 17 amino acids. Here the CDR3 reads CASSLVGVGTHSYEQYF.

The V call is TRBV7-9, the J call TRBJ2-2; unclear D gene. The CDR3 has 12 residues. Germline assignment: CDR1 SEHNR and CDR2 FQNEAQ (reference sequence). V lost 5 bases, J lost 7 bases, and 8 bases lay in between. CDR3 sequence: CASSHSSGELFF. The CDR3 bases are TGTGCCAGCAGCCATTCTAGCGGGGAGCTGTTTTTT.

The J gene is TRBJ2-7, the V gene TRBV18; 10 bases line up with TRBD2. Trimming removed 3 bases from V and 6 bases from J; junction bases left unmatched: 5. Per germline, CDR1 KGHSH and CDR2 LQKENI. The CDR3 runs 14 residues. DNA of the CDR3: TGTGCCAGCTCACCCGCTAGCGGGAGTAGCGAGCAGTACTTC. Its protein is CASSPASGSSEQYF. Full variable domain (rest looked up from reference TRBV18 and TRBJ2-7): NAGVMQNPRHLVRRRGQEARLRCSPMKGHSHVYWYRQLPEEGLKFMVYLQKENIIDESGMPKERFSAEFPKEGPSILRIQQVVRGDSAAYFCASSPASGSSEQYFGPGTRLTVT.

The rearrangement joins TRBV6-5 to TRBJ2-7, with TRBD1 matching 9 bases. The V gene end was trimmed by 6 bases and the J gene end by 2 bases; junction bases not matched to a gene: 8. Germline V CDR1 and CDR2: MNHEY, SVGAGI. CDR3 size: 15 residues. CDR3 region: CASRDSGTGTYEQYF. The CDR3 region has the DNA TGTGCCAGCAGGGATTCCGGGACAGGGACCTACGAGCAGTACTTC.

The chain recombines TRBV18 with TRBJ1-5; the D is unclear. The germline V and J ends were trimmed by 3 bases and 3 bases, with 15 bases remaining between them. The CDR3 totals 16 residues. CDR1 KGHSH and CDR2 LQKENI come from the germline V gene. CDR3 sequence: CASSPRSLGLNQPQHF. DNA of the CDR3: TGTGCCAGCTCACCTCGGTCCCTTGGCCTCAATCAGCCCCAGCATTTT.

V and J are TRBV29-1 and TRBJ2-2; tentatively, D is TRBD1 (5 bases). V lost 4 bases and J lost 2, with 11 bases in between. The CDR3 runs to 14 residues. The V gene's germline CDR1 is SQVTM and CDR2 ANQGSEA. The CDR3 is CSVVAGHNTGELFF. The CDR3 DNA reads TGCAGCGTTGTGGCAGGGCATAACACCGGGGAGCTGTTTTTT.

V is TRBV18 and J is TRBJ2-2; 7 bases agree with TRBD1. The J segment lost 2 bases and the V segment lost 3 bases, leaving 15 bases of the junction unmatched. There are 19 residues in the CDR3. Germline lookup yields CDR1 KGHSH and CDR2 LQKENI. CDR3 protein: CASSPRPPPRQGNTGELFF. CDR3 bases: TGTGCCAGCTCACCCCGACCTCCTCCCCGACAGGGTAACACCGGGGAGCTGTTTTTT. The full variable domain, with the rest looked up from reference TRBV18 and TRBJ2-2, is NAGVMQNPRHLVRRRGQEARLRCSPMKGHSHVYWYRQLPEEGLKFMVYLQKENIIDESGMPKERFSAEFPKEGPSILRIQQVVRGDSAAYFCASSPRPPPRQGNTGELFFGEGSRLTVL.

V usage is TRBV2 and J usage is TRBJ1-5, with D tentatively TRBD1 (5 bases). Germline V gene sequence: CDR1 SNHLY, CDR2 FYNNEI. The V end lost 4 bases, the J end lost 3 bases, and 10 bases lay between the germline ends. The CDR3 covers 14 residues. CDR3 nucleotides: TGTGCCAGCAGTGTAGAGGGACCCAATCAGCCCCAGCATTTT. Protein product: CASSVEGPNQPQHF.

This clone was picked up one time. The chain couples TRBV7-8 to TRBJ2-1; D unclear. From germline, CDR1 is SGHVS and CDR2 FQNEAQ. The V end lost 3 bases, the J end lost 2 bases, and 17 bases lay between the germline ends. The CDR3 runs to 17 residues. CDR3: CASSLALKNSPYNEQFF. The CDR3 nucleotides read TGTGCCAGCAGCTTGGCCCTGAAAAACAGCCCCTACAATGAGCAGTTCTTC.

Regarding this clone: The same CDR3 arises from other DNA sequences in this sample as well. CDR3 protein: CASSLGTAYNEQFF. The CDR3 bases are TGTGCCAGCAGCTTGGGCACGGCCTACAATGAGCAGTTCTTC. The chain is built from TRBV11-3 and TRBJ2-1; D not resolved. Trimming shortened V by 3 bases and J by 2 bases, and 8 bases separated the two germline ends. This CDR3 is built from 14 residues. The V gene's germline CDR1 is SGHNT and CDR2 YENEEA.

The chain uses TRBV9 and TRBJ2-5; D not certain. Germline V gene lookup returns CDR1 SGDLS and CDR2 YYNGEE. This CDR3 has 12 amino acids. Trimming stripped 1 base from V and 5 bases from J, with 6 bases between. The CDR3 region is CASSVLSETQYF. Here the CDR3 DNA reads TGTGCCAGCAGCGTATTGAGTGAGACCCAGTACTTC.